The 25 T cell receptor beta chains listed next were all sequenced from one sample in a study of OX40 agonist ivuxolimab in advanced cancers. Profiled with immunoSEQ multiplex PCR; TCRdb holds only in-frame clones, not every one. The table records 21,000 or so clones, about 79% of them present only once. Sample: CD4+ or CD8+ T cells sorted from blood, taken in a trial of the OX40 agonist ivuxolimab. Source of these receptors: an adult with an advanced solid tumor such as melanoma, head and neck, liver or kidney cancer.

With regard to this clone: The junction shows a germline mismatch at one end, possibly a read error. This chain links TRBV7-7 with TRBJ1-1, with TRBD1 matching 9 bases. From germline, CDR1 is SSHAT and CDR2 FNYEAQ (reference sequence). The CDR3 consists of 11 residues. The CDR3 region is CASSSQGAVFF. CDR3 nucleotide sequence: TGTGCTAGCAGCTCACAGGGGGCGGTTTTCTTT. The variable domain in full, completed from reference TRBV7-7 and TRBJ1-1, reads GAGVSQSPRYKVTKRGQDVTLRCDPISSHATLYWYQQALGQGPEFLTYFNYEAQPDKSGLPSDRFSAERPEGSISTLTIQRTEQRDSAMYRCASSSQGAVFFGQGTRLTVV.

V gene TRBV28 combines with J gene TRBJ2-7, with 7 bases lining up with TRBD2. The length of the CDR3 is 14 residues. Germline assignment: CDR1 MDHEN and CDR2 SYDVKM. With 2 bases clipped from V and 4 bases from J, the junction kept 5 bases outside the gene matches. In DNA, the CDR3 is TGTGCCAGCAGTTTAAACGGGAGGACTTACGAGCAGTACTTC. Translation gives CASSLNGRTYEQYF.

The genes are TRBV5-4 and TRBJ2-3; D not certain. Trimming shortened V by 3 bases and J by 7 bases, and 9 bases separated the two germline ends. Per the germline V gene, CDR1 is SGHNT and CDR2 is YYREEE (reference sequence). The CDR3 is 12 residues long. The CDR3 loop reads CASSSLSNTQYF. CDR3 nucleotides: TGTGCCAGCAGCTCACTTTCCAATACGCAGTATTTT.

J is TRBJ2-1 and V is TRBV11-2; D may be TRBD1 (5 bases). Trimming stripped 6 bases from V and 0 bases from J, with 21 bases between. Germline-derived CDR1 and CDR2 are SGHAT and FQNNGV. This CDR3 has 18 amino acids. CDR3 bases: TGTGCCAGCAGGCGAGACTTTGACAGCCCGAGCTCCTACAATGAGCAGTTCTTC. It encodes CASRRDFDSPSSYNEQFF.

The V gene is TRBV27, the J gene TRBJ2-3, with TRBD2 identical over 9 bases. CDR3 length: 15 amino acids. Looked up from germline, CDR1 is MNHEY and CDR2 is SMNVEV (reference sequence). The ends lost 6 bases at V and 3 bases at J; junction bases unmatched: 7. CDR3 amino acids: CASSSSGTRTDTQYF. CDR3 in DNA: TGTGCCAGCAGCTCTAGCGGGACGAGGACAGATACGCAGTATTTT.

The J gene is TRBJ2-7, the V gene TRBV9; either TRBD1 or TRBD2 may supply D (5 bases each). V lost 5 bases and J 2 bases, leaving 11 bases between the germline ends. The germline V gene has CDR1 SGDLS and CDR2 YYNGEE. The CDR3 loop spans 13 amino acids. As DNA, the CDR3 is TGTGCCAGCAGTGCCGGGACGGCCTACGAGCAGTACTTC. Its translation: CASSAGTAYEQYF.

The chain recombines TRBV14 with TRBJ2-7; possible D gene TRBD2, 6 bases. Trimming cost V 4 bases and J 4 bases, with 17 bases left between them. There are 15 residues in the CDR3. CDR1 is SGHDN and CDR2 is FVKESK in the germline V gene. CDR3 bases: TGTGCCAGCAGCCTACTGGGGGGAGTGGGGTACGAGCAGTACTTC. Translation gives CASSLLGGVGYEQYF.

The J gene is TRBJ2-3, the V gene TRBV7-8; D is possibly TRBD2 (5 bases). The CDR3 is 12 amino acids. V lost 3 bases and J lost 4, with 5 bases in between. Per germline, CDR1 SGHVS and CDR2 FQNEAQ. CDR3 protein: CASSLRADTQYF. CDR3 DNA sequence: TGTGCCAGCAGCTTGCGGGCAGATACGCAGTATTTT.

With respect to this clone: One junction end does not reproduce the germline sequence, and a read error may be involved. The CDR3 reads CANSSMPGHGNTEAFF. In DNA form, the CDR3 reads TGTGCCAACAGCTCCATGCCGGGCCACGGAAACACTGAAGCTTTCTTT. This chain links TRBV7-9 with TRBJ1-1; D gene uncertain. This CDR3 is built from 16 residues. CDR1 and CDR2 from the germline V gene are SEHNR and FQNEAQ (reference sequence).

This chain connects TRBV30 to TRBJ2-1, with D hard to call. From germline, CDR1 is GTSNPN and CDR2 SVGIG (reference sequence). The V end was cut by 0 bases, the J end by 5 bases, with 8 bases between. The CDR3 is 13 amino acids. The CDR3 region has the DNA TGTGCCTGGAGTGTTGCGATGGACAATGAGCAGTTCTTC. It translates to CAWSVAMDNEQFF. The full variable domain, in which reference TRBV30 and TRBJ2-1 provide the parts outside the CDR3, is SQTIHQWPATLVQPVGSPLSLECTVEGTSNPNLYWYRQAAGRGLQLLFYSVGIGQISSEVPQNLSASRPQDRQFILSSKKLLLSDSGFYLCAWSVAMDNEQFFGPGTRLTVL.

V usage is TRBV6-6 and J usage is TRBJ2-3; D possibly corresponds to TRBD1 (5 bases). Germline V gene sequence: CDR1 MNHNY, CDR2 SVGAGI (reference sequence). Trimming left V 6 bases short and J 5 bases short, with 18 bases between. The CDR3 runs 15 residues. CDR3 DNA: TGTGCCAGCAGCTTATCCTCCCAGGGAATAGATACGCAGTATTTT. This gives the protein CASSLSSQGIDTQYF.

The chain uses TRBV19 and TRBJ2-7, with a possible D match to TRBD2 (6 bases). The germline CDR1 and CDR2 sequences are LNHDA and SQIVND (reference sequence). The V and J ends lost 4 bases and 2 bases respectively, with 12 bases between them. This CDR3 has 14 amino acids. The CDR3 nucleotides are TGTGCCAGTAGTAGTGGTAGCGGCCCCTACGAGCAGTACTTC. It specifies CASSSGSGPYEQYF.

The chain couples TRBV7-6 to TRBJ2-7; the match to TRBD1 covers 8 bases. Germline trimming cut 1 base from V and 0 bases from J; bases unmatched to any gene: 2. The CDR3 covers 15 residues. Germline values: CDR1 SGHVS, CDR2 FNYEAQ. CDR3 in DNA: TGTGCCAGCAGCTTAGGACAGGGGCACTCCTACGAGCAGTACTTC. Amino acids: CASSLGQGHSYEQYF.

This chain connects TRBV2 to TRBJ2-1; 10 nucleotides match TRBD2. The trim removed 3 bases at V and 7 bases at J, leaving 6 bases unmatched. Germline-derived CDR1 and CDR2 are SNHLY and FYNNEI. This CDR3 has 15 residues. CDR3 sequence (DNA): TGTGCCAGCAGTGATTCTAGCGGGAGTCAGAATGAGCAGTTCTTC. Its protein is CASSDSSGSQNEQFF.

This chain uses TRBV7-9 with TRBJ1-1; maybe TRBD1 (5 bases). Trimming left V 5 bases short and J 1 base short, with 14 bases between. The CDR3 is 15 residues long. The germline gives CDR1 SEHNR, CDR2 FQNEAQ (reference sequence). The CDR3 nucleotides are TGTGCCAGCAGCGTAACCGGGACGGGGAACACTGAAGCTTTCTTT. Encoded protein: CASSVTGTGNTEAFF.

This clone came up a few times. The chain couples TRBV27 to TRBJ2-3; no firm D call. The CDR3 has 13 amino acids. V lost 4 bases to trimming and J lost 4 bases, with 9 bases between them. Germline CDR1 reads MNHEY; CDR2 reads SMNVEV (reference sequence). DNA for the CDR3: TGTGCCAGCAGTTCGACTCTTTCAGATACGCAGTATTTT. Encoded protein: CASSSTLSDTQYF.

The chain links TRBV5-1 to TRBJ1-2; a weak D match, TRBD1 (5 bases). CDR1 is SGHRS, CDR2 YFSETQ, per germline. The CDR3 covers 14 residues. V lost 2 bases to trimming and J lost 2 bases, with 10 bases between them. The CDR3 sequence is CASSFLDRNYGYTF. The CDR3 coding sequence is TGCGCCAGCAGCTTCCTAGACAGAAACTATGGCTACACCTTC.

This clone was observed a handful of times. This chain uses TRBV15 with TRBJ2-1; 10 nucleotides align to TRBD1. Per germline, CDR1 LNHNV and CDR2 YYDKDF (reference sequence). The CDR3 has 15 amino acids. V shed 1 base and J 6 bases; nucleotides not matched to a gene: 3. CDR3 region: CATSRGQGAANEQFF. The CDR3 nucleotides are TGTGCCACCAGCAGAGGACAGGGGGCCGCCAATGAGCAGTTCTTC.

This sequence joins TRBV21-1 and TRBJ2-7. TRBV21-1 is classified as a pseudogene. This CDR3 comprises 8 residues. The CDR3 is CASIPPYF. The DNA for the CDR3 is TGTGCCAGCATCCCCCCGTACTTC.

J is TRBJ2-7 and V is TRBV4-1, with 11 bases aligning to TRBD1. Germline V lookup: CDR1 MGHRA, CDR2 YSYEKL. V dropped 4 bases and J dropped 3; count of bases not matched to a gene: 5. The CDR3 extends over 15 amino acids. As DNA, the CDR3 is TGCGCCAGCAGCCTGTCGGGACAGGGGGACTACGAGCAGTACTTC. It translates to CASSLSGQGDYEQYF.

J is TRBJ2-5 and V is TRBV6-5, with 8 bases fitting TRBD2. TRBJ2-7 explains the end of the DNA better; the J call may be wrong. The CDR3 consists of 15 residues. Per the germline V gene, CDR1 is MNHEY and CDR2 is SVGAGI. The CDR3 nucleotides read TGTGCCAGCAGTTACGCAGCGGGGGACACCTACGAGCAGTACTTC. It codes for CASSYAAGDTYEQYF.

In nucleotides, the CDR3 is TGCGCCAGCAGCTTGAATGCCGTCGAGCAGTACTTC. Translating it yields CASSLNAVEQYF. The chain has TRBV5-1 and TRBJ2-7, with D hard to call. CDR3 length equals 12 residues. Germline CDR1 and CDR2: SGHRS and YFSETQ. V lost 1 base and J 6 bases, leaving 8 bases between the germline ends. The full variable domain, its missing parts supplied by reference TRBV5-1 and TRBJ2-7, is KAGVTQTPRYLIKTRGQQVTLSCSPISGHRSVSWYQQTPGQGLQFLFEYFSETQRNKGNFPGRFSGRQFSNSRSEMNVSTLELGDSALYLCASSLNAVEQYFGPGTRLTVT.

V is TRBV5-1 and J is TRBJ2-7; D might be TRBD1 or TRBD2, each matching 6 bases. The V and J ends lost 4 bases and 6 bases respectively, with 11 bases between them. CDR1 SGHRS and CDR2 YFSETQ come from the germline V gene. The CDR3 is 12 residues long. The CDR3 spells CASSGTGAEQYF. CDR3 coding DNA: TGCGCCAGCAGCGGAACGGGGGCCGAGCAGTACTTC.

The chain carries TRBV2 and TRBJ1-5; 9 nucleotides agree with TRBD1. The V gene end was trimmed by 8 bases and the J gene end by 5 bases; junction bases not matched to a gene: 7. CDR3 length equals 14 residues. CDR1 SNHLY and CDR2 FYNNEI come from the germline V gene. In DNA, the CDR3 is TGTGCCAGCTGGACAGGGGATGGAGATCAGCCCCAGCATTTT. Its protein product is CASWTGDGDQPQHF.

Here the CDR3 DNA reads TGTGCCAGCAGCTCCCGGGACAGGGGGCTTAATGGTGAAGCTTTCTTT. This sequence encodes CASSSRDRGLNGEAFF. J is TRBJ1-1 and V is TRBV5-6; 12 nucleotides align to TRBD1. Trimming at V came to 3 bases and at J to 7 bases, leaving 10 bases not matched to a gene. The CDR3 is 16 amino acids. Germline loops: CDR1 SGHDT, CDR2 YYEEEE.